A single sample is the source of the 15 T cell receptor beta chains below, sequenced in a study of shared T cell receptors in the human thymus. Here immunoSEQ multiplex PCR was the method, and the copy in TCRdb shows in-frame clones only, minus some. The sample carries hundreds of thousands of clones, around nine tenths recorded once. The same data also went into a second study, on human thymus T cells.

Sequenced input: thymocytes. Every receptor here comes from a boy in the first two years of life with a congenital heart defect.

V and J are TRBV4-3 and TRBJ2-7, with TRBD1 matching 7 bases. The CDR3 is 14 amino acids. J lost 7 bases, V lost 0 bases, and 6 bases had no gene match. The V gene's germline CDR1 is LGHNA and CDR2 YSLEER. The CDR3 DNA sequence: TGCGCCAGCAGCCAAGATGAGGGGGCGAGGGAGCAGTACTTC. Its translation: CASSQDEGAREQYF.

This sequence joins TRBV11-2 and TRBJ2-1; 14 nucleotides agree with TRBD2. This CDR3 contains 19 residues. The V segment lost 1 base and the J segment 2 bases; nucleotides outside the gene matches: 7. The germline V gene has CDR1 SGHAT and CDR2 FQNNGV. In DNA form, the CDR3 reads TGTGCCAGCAGCTTAGCTACGACTAGCGGGAGGGCCGCCTACAATGAGCAGTTCTTC. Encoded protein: CASSLATTSGRAAYNEQFF.

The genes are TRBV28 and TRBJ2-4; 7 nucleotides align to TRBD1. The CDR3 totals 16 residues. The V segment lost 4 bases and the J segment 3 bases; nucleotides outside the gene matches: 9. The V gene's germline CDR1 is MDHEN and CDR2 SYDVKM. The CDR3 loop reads CASSYPDRIGKNIQYF. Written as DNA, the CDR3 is TGTGCCAGCAGTTACCCGGACAGGATAGGCAAAAACATTCAGTACTTC.

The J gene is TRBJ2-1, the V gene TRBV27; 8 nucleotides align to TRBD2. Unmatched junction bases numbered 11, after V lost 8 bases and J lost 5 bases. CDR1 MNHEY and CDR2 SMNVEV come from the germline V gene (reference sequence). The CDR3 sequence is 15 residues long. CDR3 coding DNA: TGTGCCAGCTCTAGCGGGTCACCTTCCGACAATGAGCAGTTCTTC. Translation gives CASSSGSPSDNEQFF.

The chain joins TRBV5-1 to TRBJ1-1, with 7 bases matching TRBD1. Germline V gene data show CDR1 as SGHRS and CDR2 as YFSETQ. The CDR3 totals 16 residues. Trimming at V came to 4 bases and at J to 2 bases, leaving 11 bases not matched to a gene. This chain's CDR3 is CASSKQGGRRNTEAFF. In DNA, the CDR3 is TGCGCCAGCAGCAAGCAGGGGGGTCGTCGAAACACTGAAGCTTTCTTT.

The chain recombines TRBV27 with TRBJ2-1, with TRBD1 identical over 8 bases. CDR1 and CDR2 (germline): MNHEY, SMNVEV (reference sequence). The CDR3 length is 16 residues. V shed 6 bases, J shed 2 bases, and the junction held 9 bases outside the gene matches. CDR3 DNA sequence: TGTGCCAGCAGCCCCCCTGACAGGGGAGCCTACAATGAGCAGTTCTTC. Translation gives CASSPPDRGAYNEQFF.

This CDR3 reads CASSPSAGAGLYGYTF. The CDR3 coding sequence is TGTGCCAGCAGTCCCTCAGCGGGGGCCGGGCTTTATGGCTACACCTTC. The genes are TRBV6-6 and TRBJ1-2; D is possibly TRBD1 (6 bases). The CDR3 runs 16 residues. V lost 5 bases to trimming and J lost 5 bases, with 21 bases between them. Germline assignment: CDR1 MNHNY and CDR2 SVGAGI (reference sequence).

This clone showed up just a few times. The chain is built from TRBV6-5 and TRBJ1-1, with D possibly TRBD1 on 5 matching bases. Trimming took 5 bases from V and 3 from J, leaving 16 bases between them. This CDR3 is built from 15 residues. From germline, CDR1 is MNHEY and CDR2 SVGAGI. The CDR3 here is CASSQMGGEDTEAFF. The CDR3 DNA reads TGTGCCAGCAGTCAAATGGGGGGAGAAGACACTGAAGCTTTCTTT.

The CDR3 DNA follows: TGCGCCAGCAGCCAAGTTATGACTAGCGGGAGGGCCGGGGGCCCAGATACGCAGTATTTT. Its protein product is CASSQVMTSGRAGGPDTQYF. The chain links TRBV4-3 to TRBJ2-3; 14 bases agree with TRBD2. V dropped 1 base and J dropped 4; count of bases not matched to a gene: 13. The V gene's germline CDR1 is LGHNA and CDR2 YSLEER. The CDR3 length is 20 residues.

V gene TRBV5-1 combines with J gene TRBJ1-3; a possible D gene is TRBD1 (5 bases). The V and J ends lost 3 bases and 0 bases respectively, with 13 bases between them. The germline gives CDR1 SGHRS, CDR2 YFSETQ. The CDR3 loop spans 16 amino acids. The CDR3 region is CASSWGRDHSGNTIYF. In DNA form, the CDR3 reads TGCGCCAGCAGCTGGGGGAGGGACCACTCTGGAAACACCATATATTTT.

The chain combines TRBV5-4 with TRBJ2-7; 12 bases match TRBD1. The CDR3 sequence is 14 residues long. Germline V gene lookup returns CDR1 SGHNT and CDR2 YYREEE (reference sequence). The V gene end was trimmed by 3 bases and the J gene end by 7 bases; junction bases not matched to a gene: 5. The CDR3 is CASSSGTGGGEQYF. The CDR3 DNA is TGTGCCAGCAGCTCCGGGACAGGGGGCGGAGAGCAGTACTTC.

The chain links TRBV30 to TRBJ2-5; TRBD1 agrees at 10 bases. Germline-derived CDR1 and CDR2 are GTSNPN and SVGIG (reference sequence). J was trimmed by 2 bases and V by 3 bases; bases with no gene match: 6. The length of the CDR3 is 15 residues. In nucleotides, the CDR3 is TGTGCCTGGAGCCCGGGACAGGGGTATCAAGAGACCCAGTACTTC. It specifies CAWSPGQGYQETQYF.

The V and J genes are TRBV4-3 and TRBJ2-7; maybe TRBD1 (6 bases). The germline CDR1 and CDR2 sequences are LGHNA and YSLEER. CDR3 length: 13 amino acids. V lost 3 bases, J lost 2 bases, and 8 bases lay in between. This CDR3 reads CASSQGDTYEQYF. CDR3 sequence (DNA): TGCGCCAGCAGCCAGGGGGACACCTACGAGCAGTACTTC.

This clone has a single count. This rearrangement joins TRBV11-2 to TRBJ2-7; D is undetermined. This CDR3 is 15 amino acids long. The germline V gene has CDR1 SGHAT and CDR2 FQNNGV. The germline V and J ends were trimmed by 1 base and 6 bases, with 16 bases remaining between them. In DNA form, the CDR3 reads TGTGCCAGCAGCTTAGCCGGGTCCTCCCCATCCGAGCAGTACTTC. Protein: CASSLAGSSPSEQYF.

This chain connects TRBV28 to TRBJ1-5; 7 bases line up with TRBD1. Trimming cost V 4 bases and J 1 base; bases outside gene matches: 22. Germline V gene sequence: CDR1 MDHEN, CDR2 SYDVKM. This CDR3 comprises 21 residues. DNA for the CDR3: TGTGCCAGCAGTTCCCGCGAGGGGGCGCAGGCCGAGAACCCAAGCAATCAGCCCCAGCATTTT. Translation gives CASSSREGAQAENPSNQPQHF.